Listed below are T cell receptor beta chains from one sample, sequenced in a study of T cell responses to AZD1222 COVID-19 vaccine. Repertoires were generated with immunoSEQ multiplex PCR, while TCRdb's copy carries only in-frame clones and drops some. The profile covers roughly 140,000 clones, with around 90% appearing a single time and 3% to 3.5% taken by the ten largest. This specimen consisted of peripheral blood, obtained 28 days after the second AZD1222 dose. These receptors all stem from an adult who received the AZD1222 COVID-19 vaccine. CDR3s include the opening cysteine and the closing phenylalanine or tryptophan. A D gene is named only where the DNA matches it firmly. Clone sizes are given selectively: once, few, many, or a class where the clone is expanded.

d_call: NA; v_call: TRBV24-1; j_call: TRBJ2-4; clone_size: NA; cdr3_nt: TGTGCCACCAGTGATACGGGACTAGCCAAAAACATTCAGTACTTC; cdr3_aa: CATSDTGLAKNIQYF
d_call: TRBD1; v_call: TRBV19; j_call: TRBJ1-1; clone_size: once; cdr3_nt: TGTGCCAGTACGGCTTGGACAGGGCGTTCCGAAGCTTTCTTT; cdr3_aa: CASTAWTGRSEAFF
d_call: NA; v_call: TRBV3-1/TRBV3-2; j_call: TRBJ2-2; clone_size: NA; cdr3_nt: TGTGCCAGCAGCCCCCTCCAGGTGGTCGGGGAGCTGTTTTTT; cdr3_aa: CASSPLQVVGELFF
d_call: TRBD2; v_call: TRBV7-8; j_call: TRBJ2-7; clone_size: NA; cdr3_nt: TGTGCCAGCAGCGCCTTTCGGACTAGCGGGAGCGAGCAGTACTTC; cdr3_aa: CASSAFRTSGSEQYF
d_call: TRBD2; v_call: TRBV2; j_call: TRBJ2-1; clone_size: NA; cdr3_nt: TGTGCCAGCAGCGGCTGGACTAGCGGGAGTTCCGATGAGCAGTTCTTC; cdr3_aa: CASSGWTSGSSDEQFF
d_call: NA; v_call: TRBV30; j_call: TRBJ1-1; clone_size: NA; cdr3_nt: TGTGCCTGGAGTGTAACCGGGACTGAAGCTTTCTTT; cdr3_aa: CAWSVTGTEAFF
d_call: NA; v_call: TRBV7-9; j_call: TRBJ1-3; clone_size: NA; cdr3_nt: TGTGCCAGCCCCCCCGGGTCGCAGCCGACAAACACCATATATTTT; cdr3_aa: CASPPGSQPTNTIYF
d_call: TRBD1; v_call: TRBV19; j_call: TRBJ2-1; clone_size: NA; cdr3_nt: TGTGCCAGTAGTAGTGGGAGACAGGGCACAAATGAGCAGTTCTTC; cdr3_aa: CASSSGRQGTNEQFF
d_call: NA; v_call: TRBV27; j_call: TRBJ1-5; clone_size: once; cdr3_nt: TGTGCCAGCAGTCACGTCCCCCCCGGACAGTCCAATCAGCCCCAGCATTTT; cdr3_aa: CASSHVPPGQSNQPQHF
d_call: NA; v_call: TRBV3-1/TRBV3-2; j_call: TRBJ2-1; clone_size: NA; cdr3_nt: TGTGCCAGCAGCCAAGGTGGGGTAGTTAACTACAATGAGCAGTTCTTC; cdr3_aa: CASSQGGVVNYNEQFF
d_call: NA; v_call: TRBV27; j_call: TRBJ2-2; clone_size: NA; cdr3_nt: TGTGCCAGCAGTTTAAAGGGTGGCACCGGGGAGCTGTTTTTT; cdr3_aa: CASSLKGGTGELFF
d_call: NA; v_call: TRBV19; j_call: TRBJ2-7; clone_size: once; cdr3_nt: TGTGCCAGTAGTATGGGGGTTTTCTACGAGCAGTACTTC; cdr3_aa: CASSMGVFYEQYF
d_call: TRBD1; v_call: TRBV12-5; j_call: TRBJ1-2; clone_size: once; cdr3_nt: TGTGCTAGTGCCCTGGGACAGGGAGGTGGCTACACCTTC; cdr3_aa: CASALGQGGGYTF
d_call: TRBD1; v_call: TRBV11-2; j_call: TRBJ1-1; clone_size: NA; cdr3_nt: TGTGCCAGCAGCTTAATGGACAGGGGGGTCGCTGAAGCTTTCTTT; cdr3_aa: CASSLMDRGVAEAFF
d_call: TRBD2; v_call: TRBV27; j_call: TRBJ2-7; clone_size: NA; cdr3_nt: TGTGCCAGCAGTTTATTTGGGACTAGCGACGCCGAGCAGTACTTC; cdr3_aa: CASSLFGTSDAEQYF
d_call: NA; v_call: TRBV5-1; j_call: TRBJ2-2; clone_size: NA; cdr3_nt: TGCGCCAGCAGCTTGGGACAGGACACCGGGGAGCTGTTTTTT; cdr3_aa: CASSLGQDTGELFF
d_call: TRBD1; v_call: TRBV5-5; j_call: TRBJ1-4; clone_size: NA; cdr3_nt: TGTGCCAGCAGCGCATTGGGACAGAATGAAAAACTGTTTTTT; cdr3_aa: CASSALGQNEKLFF
d_call: NA; v_call: TRBV27; j_call: TRBJ2-3; clone_size: NA; cdr3_nt: TGTGCCAGCAGGGGCCGGGACCTATACACAGATACGCAGTATTTT; cdr3_aa: CASRGRDLYTDTQYF
d_call: NA; v_call: TRBV24-1; j_call: TRBJ1-5; clone_size: NA; cdr3_nt: TGTGCCACCAGTGACCCGCGGGGCAAGGGCAATCAGCCCCAGCATTTT; cdr3_aa: CATSDPRGKGNQPQHF
d_call: NA; v_call: TRBV5-1; j_call: TRBJ1-4; clone_size: NA; cdr3_nt: TGCGCCAGCAGTTACCGGGGGACTTCTAATGAAAAACTGTTTTTT; cdr3_aa: CASSYRGTSNEKLFF
d_call: NA; v_call: TRBV5-4; j_call: TRBJ2-1; clone_size: NA; cdr3_nt: TGTGCCAGCAGCTTGGAGGGCCCACCCAATGAGCAGTTCTTC; cdr3_aa: CASSLEGPPNEQFF
d_call: TRBD2; v_call: TRBV7-8; j_call: TRBJ2-1; clone_size: NA; cdr3_nt: TGTGCCAGCAGCTCATTACCTACCGGGACTAGCGGGAAGTGGGCCTACAATGAGCAGTTCTTC; cdr3_aa: CASSSLPTGTSGKWAYNEQFF
d_call: NA; v_call: TRBV2; j_call: TRBJ2-6; clone_size: NA; cdr3_nt: TGTGCCAGCAGTGAAGCGAGCCGTTCCAACGTCCTGACTTTC; cdr3_aa: CASSEASRSNVLTF
d_call: TRBD1; v_call: TRBV27; j_call: TRBJ1-2; clone_size: NA; cdr3_nt: TGTGCCAGCCCGACAGGGGGTCAGGATGGCTACACCTTC; cdr3_aa: CASPTGGQDGYTF
d_call: NA; v_call: TRBV7-9; j_call: TRBJ2-5; clone_size: NA; cdr3_nt: TGTGCCAGCAGCTTAGACCCTAAGGACTCTTCGAACCAAGAGACCCAGTACTTC; cdr3_aa: CASSLDPKDSSNQETQYF
d_call: TRBD2; v_call: TRBV16; j_call: TRBJ2-1; clone_size: few; cdr3_nt: TGTGCCAGCAGCCCCCTGGGACTAGCCGGGGGAAATGAGCAGTTCTTC; cdr3_aa: CASSPLGLAGGNEQFF
d_call: NA; v_call: TRBV19; j_call: TRBJ1-1; clone_size: NA; cdr3_nt: TGTGCCAGTATCAGGGCGGCTGAAGCTTTCTTT; cdr3_aa: CASIRAAEAFF
d_call: NA; v_call: TRBV5-1; j_call: TRBJ1-1; clone_size: NA; cdr3_nt: TGCGCCAGCAGCTTGGCAGGGACGGGGAACACTGAAGCTTTCTTT; cdr3_aa: CASSLAGTGNTEAFF
d_call: TRBD2; v_call: TRBV9; j_call: TRBJ2-1; clone_size: NA; cdr3_nt: TGTGCCAGCAGCCCATCGACCCCAGCGGGGAAAAATGAGCAGTTCTTC; cdr3_aa: CASSPSTPAGKNEQFF
d_call: NA; v_call: TRBV19; j_call: TRBJ1-2; clone_size: NA; cdr3_nt: TGTGCCAGTAGTCCCGGGCAGAGCTATGGCTACACCTTC; cdr3_aa: CASSPGQSYGYTF
d_call: NA; v_call: TRBV27; j_call: TRBJ1-6; clone_size: few; cdr3_nt: TGTGCCAGCAGTTTCACGACAGGAAATTCACCCCTCCACTTT; cdr3_aa: CASSFTTGNSPLHF
d_call: NA; v_call: TRBV7-9; j_call: TRBJ1-5; clone_size: NA; cdr3_nt: TGTGCCAGCAGCTTAGCAGGGGATGGTCAGCCCCAGCATTTT; cdr3_aa: CASSLAGDGQPQHF
d_call: TRBD1; v_call: TRBV18; j_call: TRBJ1-1; clone_size: NA; cdr3_nt: TGTGCCAGCTCACCACAACAGGGGGCCTCGAACACTGAAGCTTTCTTT; cdr3_aa: CASSPQQGASNTEAFF
d_call: NA; v_call: TRBV27; j_call: TRBJ1-1; clone_size: NA; cdr3_nt: TGTGCCAGCAGTTGGGGTGTGGGAGGAGGCACTGAAGCTTTCTTT; cdr3_aa: CASSWGVGGGTEAFF
d_call: NA; v_call: TRBV27; j_call: TRBJ2-1; clone_size: NA; cdr3_nt: TGTGCCAGCAGTTTAGGGGGACCTTACAATGAGCAGTTCTTC; cdr3_aa: CASSLGGPYNEQFF
d_call: TRBD1; v_call: TRBV6-2/TRBV6-3; j_call: TRBJ1-2; clone_size: NA; cdr3_nt: TGTGCCAGCAGTTACACCGGGACAGGGGGTAGCTATGGCTACACCTTC; cdr3_aa: CASSYTGTGGSYGYTF
d_call: TRBD2; v_call: TRBV7-7; j_call: TRBJ2-2; clone_size: NA; cdr3_nt: TGTGCCAGCAGCCTAAGCGGGAGGGCCGGGACCGGGGAGCTGTTTTTT; cdr3_aa: CASSLSGRAGTGELFF
d_call: NA; v_call: TRBV7-9; j_call: TRBJ1-2; clone_size: once; cdr3_nt: TGTGCCAGCAGGCCCCTGACCAGAGCGAAGGGTGATGGCTACACCTTC; cdr3_aa: CASRPLTRAKGDGYTF
d_call: NA; v_call: TRBV5-1; j_call: TRBJ2-1; clone_size: NA; cdr3_nt: TGCGCCAGCAGCTTGGTACAGGGCTCCTACAATGAGCAGTTCTTC; cdr3_aa: CASSLVQGSYNEQFF
d_call: NA; v_call: TRBV28; j_call: TRBJ2-7; clone_size: NA; cdr3_nt: TGTGCCAGCAGTTTATACTACGAGCAGTACTTC; cdr3_aa: CASSLYYEQYF
d_call: TRBD2; v_call: TRBV5-1; j_call: TRBJ2-1; clone_size: NA; cdr3_nt: TGCGCCAGCAGCTTGGGAGGACTAGCGGGAGGGCCTCGCTATGAGCAGTTCTTC; cdr3_aa: CASSLGGLAGGPRYEQFF
d_call: NA; v_call: TRBV11-2; j_call: TRBJ1-3; clone_size: NA; cdr3_nt: TGTGCCAGCAGCCTAACGGACCCCTCTGGAAACACCATATATTTT; cdr3_aa: CASSLTDPSGNTIYF
d_call: NA; v_call: TRBV3-1/TRBV3-2; j_call: TRBJ1-1; clone_size: NA; cdr3_nt: TGTGCCAGCAGCCAAGGGCAGTTTGAAGCTTTCTTT; cdr3_aa: CASSQGQFEAFF
d_call: NA; v_call: TRBV30; j_call: TRBJ1-2; clone_size: NA; cdr3_nt: TGTGCCTGGAGTTCGCCAATCCAGGGTGTCTATGGCTACACCTTC; cdr3_aa: CAWSSPIQGVYGYTF
d_call: NA; v_call: TRBV5-1; j_call: TRBJ1-5; clone_size: NA; cdr3_nt: TGCGCCAGCAGCTTGGGATCCAATCAGCCCCAGCATTTT; cdr3_aa: CASSLGSNQPQHF
d_call: NA; v_call: TRBV2; j_call: TRBJ1-1; clone_size: NA; cdr3_nt: TGTGCCAGCAGTGTTGAGACCTCGGGCACTGAAGCTTTCTTT; cdr3_aa: CASSVETSGTEAFF
d_call: NA; v_call: TRBV21-1; j_call: TRBJ1-2; clone_size: few; cdr3_nt: TGTGCCAGCAGAGACCGACTTTCTAACTATGGCTACACCTTC; cdr3_aa: CASRDRLSNYGYTF